Listed below are T cell receptor beta chains from one sample, sequenced in a study of regulatory T cells in long-lasting Graves disease. TCRdb reprocessed the multiplex PCR reads with MiXCR, giving one entry per CDR3 protein. The profile covers 550,000 to 600,000 distinct CDR3 sequences, with 16% appearing a single time and around 12% taken by the ten largest. These data were also reused for a study on T cells in Graves' hyperthyroidism and ophthalmopathy.

The input for sequencing was peripheral blood mononuclear cells (PBMCs), taken at new diagnosis, from a patient treated with antithyroid drugs. Receptor source: a man aged 18 to 29 with Graves disease. CDR3s include the opening cysteine and the closing phenylalanine or tryptophan. A D gene is named only where the DNA matches it firmly. Expanded clones are given a class, and other clones once, few, many or no size at all.

>TRBJ2-6|-|-|TRBV3-1
CASSPLRDRHSGANVLTF
TGTGCCAGCAGCCCCCTTCGGGACCGACACTCTGGGGCCAACGTCCTGACTTTC
>TRBJ2-7|few|-|TRBV5-1
CASSLSRADISYEQYF
TGCGCCAGCAGCTTGAGTCGAGCGGACATCTCCTACGAGCAGTACTTC
>TRBJ2-3|-|-|TRBV7-9
CASSLIGLPVGDTQYF
TGTGCCAGCAGCCTGATAGGGCTACCGGTAGGGGATACGCAGTATTTT
>TRBJ2-1|-|TRBD2|TRBV9
CASSRGQGLGLAGFNEQFF
TGTGCCAGCAGCAGGGGACAGGGATTAGGACTAGCGGGATTCAATGAGCAGTTCTTC
>TRBJ2-5|few|-|TRBV13
CASSLWSGLGETQYF
TGTGCCAGCAGCTTATGGTCAGGGTTGGGCGAGACCCAGTACTTC
>TRBJ1-4|few|TRBD1|TRBV7-9
CASSPGQGASNEKLFF
TGTGCCAGCAGCCCCGGACAGGGGGCTTCTAATGAAAAACTGTTTTTT
>TRBJ2-2|-|-|TRBV2
CASSWGSANTGELFF
TGTGCCAGCAGTTGGGGCTCCGCGAACACCGGGGAGCTGTTTTTT
>TRBJ1-1|few|-|TRBV10-3
CAISDPITTGREAFF
TGTGCCATCAGTGACCCGATCACTACAGGCCGCGAAGCTTTCTTT
>TRBJ2-3|few|-|TRBV5-6
CASSLEQVDTQYF
TGTGCCAGCAGCTTGGAGCAGGTAGATACGCAGTATTTT
>TRBJ1-5|many|-|TRBV6-1
CASSMGLFGYSNQPQHF
TGTGCCAGCAGTATGGGGCTTTTTGGCTATAGCAATCAGCCCCAGCATTTT
>TRBJ2-1|many|TRBD2|TRBV27
CASSSFLREGRYNEQFF
TGTGCCAGCAGCTCCTTCTTGCGGGAGGGCCGATACAATGAGCAGTTCTTC
>TRBJ1-2|-|-|TRBV12-3/TRBV12-4
CASTRGLQGDGYTF
TGTGCCAGCACAAGGGGCTTGCAGGGAGATGGCTACACCTTC
>TRBJ2-5|few|-|TRBV19
CASSIVGGRETQYF
TGTGCCAGTAGTATAGTTGGGGGCCGGGAGACCCAGTACTTC
>TRBJ2-5|-|-|TRBV11-2
CTSSLVSTSKETQYF
TGTACCAGCAGCTTAGTGTCTACGTCGAAAGAGACCCAGTACTTC
>TRBJ2-5|many|-|TRBV28
CASSFGQNRETQYF
TGTGCCAGCAGTTTCGGACAGAACAGAGAGACCCAGTACTTC
>TRBJ2-6|-|-|TRBV6-5
CASSAGDSGANVLTF
TGTGCCAGCAGTGCTGGAGATTCTGGGGCCAACGTCCTGACTTTC
>TRBJ2-3|few|-|TRBV5-1
CASSFGEKGDTQYF
TGCGCCAGCAGCTTCGGGGAAAAAGGGGATACGCAGTATTTT
>TRBJ1-2|-|TRBD1|TRBV12-3/TRBV12-4
CASSWRDSNYGYTF
TGTGCCAGCAGTTGGAGGGACAGTAACTATGGCTACACCTTC
>TRBJ2-1|many|TRBD1|TRBV7-2
CASSTGQGSFNEQFF
TGTGCCAGCAGCACAGGACAGGGCTCGTTCAATGAGCAGTTCTTC
>TRBJ2-1|-|TRBD2|TRBV20-1
CSVRLAGGITYNEQFF
TGCAGTGTCCGGCTAGCGGGAGGAATTACCTACAATGAGCAGTTCTTC
>TRBJ2-3|-|-|TRBV20-1
CSARRVAAVHPDTQYF
TGCAGTGCTAGGAGGGTGGCGGCAGTCCACCCAGATACGCAGTATTTT
>TRBJ2-5|many|-|TRBV27
CASKVLWGEDETQYF
TGTGCCAGCAAAGTCCTTTGGGGGGAGGACGAGACCCAGTACTTC
>TRBJ2-1|-|TRBD2|TRBV12-3/TRBV12-4
CASSLLREGIYNEQFF
TGTGCCAGCAGTTTGTTGAGGGAGGGAATCTACAATGAGCAGTTCTTC
>TRBJ1-5|few|-|TRBV10-3
CAISWDAKQPQHF
TGTGCCATCAGCTGGGACGCCAAGCAGCCCCAGCATTTT
>TRBJ2-5|many|-|TRBV30
CAWSVLPETQYF
TGTGCCTGGAGTGTACTGCCGGAGACCCAGTACTTC
>TRBJ1-2|-|-|TRBV9
CASSATGDYYGYTF
TGTGCCAGCAGCGCGACGGGGGACTACTATGGCTACACCTTC
>TRBJ2-1|many|-|TRBV5-1
CASSLGTISSYNEQFF
TGCGCCAGCAGCTTGGGGACTATTAGCTCCTACAATGAGCAGTTCTTC
>TRBJ1-1|few|-|TRBV5-1
CASRRGAGANTEAFF
TGCGCCAGCAGACGGGGGGCGGGGGCGAACACTGAAGCTTTCTTT
>TRBJ2-5|few|-|TRBV29-1
CSVGLLATPGETQYF
TGCAGCGTCGGGTTACTAGCAACCCCGGGGGAGACCCAGTACTTC
>TRBJ1-2|-|-|TRBV27
CASSPQMHKANYGYTF
TGTGCCAGCAGTCCACAGATGCACAAAGCTAACTATGGCTACACCTTC
>TRBJ1-2|many|TRBD1|TRBV2
CATTGTENYGYTF
TGTGCCACCACCGGGACAGAAAACTATGGCTACACCTTC
>TRBJ1-2|few|TRBD1|TRBV7-8
CASSLARTGSSYGYTF
TGTGCCAGCAGCTTAGCGCGGACAGGGAGCTCCTATGGCTACACCTTC
>TRBJ2-7|-|TRBD1|TRBV27
CASSSLAGTGTYEQYF
TGTGCCAGCAGTTCCCTTGCCGGGACAGGGACCTACGAGCAGTACTTC
>TRBJ2-7|-|-|TRBV5-1
CASSFRQGSYEQYF
TGCGCCAGCAGCTTCCGCCAGGGCTCCTACGAGCAGTACTTC
>TRBJ1-5|few|TRBD1|TRBV10-3
CATQQGGDQPQHF
TGTGCCACCCAACAGGGGGGAGATCAGCCCCAGCATTTT
>TRBJ2-6|-|-|TRBV14
CASSPLTRAGANVLTF
TGTGCCAGCAGCCCACTCACCAGGGCTGGGGCCAACGTCCTGACTTTC